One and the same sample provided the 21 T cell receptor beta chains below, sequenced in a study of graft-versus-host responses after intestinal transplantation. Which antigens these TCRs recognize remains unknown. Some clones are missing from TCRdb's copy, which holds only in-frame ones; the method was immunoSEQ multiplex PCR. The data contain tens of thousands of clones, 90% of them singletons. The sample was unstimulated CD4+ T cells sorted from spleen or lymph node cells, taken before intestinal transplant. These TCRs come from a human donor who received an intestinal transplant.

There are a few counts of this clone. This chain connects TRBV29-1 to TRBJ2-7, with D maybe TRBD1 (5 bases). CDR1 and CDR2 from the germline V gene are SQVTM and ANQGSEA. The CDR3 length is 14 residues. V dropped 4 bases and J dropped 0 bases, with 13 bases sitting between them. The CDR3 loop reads CSVGGREVSYEQYF. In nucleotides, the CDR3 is TGCAGCGTTGGGGGCAGGGAAGTCTCCTACGAGCAGTACTTC.

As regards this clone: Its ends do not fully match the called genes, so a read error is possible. In DNA, the CDR3 is TGTGCTAGCAGCCCCGACATTACAAGCACAGATACGCAGTATTTT. Residues: CASSPDITSTDTQYF. V is TRBV7-7 and J is TRBJ2-3; D is unresolved. The CDR3 loop spans 15 amino acids. Germline CDR1 reads SSHAT; CDR2 reads FNYEAQ (reference sequence).

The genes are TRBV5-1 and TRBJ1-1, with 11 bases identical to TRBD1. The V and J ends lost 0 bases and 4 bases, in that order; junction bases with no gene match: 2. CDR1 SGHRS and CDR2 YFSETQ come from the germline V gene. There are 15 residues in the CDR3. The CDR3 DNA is TGCGCCAGCAGCTTGGTGGGGACAGGGGGCACTGAAGCTTTCTTT. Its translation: CASSLVGTGGTEAFF.

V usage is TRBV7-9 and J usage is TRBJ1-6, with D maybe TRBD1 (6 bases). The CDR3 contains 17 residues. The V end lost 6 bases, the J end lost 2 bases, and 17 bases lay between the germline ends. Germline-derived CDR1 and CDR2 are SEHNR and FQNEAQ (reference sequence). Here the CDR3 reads CASRPSIGGPYNSPLHF. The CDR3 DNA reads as TGTGCCAGCAGACCAAGTATTGGGGGCCCCTATAATTCACCCCTCCACTTT.

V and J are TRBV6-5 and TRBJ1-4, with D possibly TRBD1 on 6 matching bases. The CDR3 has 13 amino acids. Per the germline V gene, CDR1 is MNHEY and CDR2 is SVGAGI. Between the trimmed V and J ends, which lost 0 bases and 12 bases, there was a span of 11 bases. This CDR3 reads CASSYSAAGELFF. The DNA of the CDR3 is TGTGCCAGCAGTTACTCCGCAGCAGGGGAACTGTTTTTT.

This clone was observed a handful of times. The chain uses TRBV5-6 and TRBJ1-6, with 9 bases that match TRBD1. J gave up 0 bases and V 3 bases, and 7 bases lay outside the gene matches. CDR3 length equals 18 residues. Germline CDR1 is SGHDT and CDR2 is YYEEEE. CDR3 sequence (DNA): TGTGCCAGCAGCTCGGGGACAGGGAGATACTCCTATAATTCACCCCTCCACTTT. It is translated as CASSSGTGRYSYNSPLHF.

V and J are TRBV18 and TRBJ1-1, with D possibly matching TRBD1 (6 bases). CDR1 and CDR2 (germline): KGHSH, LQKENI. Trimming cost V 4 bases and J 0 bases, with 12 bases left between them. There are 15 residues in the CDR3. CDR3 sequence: CASSQNRALNTEAFF. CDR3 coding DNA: TGTGCCAGCTCACAGAACAGGGCTTTGAACACTGAAGCTTTCTTT.

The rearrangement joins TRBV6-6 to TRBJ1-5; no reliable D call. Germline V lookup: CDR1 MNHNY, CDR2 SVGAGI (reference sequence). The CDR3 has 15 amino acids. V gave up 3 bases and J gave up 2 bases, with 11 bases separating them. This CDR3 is CASSYPGDGNQPQHF. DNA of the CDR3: TGTGCCAGCAGTTATCCGGGAGACGGCAATCAGCCCCAGCATTTT.

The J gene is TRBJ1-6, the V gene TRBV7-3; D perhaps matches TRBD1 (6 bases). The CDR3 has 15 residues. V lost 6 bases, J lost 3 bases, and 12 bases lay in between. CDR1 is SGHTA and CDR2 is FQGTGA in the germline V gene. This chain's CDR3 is CASSQRGGYNSPLHF. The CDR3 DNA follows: TGTGCCAGCAGTCAAAGAGGGGGCTATAATTCACCCCTCCACTTT. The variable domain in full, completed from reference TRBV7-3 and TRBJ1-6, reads GAGVSQTPSNKVTEKGKYVELRCDPISGHTALYWYRQSLGQGPEFLIYFQGTGAADDSGLPNDRFFAVRPEGSVSTLKIQRTERGDSAVYLCASSQRGGYNSPLHFGNGTRLTVT.

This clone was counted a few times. The CDR3: CASSGDRGRQPQHF. The CDR3 nucleotides read TGTGCCAGCAGTGGGGACAGGGGAAGGCAGCCCCAGCATTTT. V usage is TRBV6-1 and J usage is TRBJ1-5, with TRBD1 matching 10 bases. Germline lookup yields CDR1 MNHNS and CDR2 SASEGT. The CDR3 has 14 residues. The ends lost 4 bases at V and 7 bases at J; junction bases unmatched: 4.

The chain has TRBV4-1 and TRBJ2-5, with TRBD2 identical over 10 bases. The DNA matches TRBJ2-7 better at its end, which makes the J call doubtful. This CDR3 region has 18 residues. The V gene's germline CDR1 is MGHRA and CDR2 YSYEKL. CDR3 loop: CASSRGLAGASSSYEQYF. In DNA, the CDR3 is TGCGCCAGCAGCCGGGGGCTAGCGGGGGCCTCGAGCTCCTACGAGCAGTACTTC.

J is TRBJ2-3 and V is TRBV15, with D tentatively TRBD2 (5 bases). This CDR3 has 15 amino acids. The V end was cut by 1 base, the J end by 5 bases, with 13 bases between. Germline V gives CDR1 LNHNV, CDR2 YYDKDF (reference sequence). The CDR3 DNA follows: TGTGCCACCAGCAGAGTGCGGCAGGCGGGAGATACGCAGTATTTT. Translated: CATSRVRQAGDTQYF.

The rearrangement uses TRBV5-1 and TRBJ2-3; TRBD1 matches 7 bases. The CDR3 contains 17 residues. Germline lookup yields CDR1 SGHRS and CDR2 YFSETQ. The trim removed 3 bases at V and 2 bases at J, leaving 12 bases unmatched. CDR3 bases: TGCGCCAGCAGCTGGGGACAGACAGGCCCCTCCACAGATACGCAGTATTTT. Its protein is CASSWGQTGPSTDTQYF.

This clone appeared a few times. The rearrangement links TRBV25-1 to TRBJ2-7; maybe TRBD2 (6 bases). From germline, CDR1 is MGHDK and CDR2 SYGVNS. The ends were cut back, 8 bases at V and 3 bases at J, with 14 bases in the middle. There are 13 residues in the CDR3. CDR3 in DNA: TGTGCCAGCTCCCGGGACTGGGGCTACGAGCAGTACTTC. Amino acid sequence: CASSRDWGYEQYF.

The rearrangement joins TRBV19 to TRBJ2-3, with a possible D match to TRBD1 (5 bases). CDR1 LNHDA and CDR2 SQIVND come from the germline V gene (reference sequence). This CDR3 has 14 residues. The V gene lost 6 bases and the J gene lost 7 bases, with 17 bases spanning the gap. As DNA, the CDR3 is TGTGCCAGTAGGAATAGCCTCGGACATCATACGCAGTATTTT. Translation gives CASRNSLGHHTQYF.

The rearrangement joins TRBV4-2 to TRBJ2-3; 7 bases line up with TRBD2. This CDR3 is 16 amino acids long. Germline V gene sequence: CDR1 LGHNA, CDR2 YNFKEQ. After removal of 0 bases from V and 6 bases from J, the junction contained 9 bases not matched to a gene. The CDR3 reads CASSQDGTGGWDTQYF. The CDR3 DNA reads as TGTGCCAGCAGCCAAGATGGGACGGGGGGTTGGGATACGCAGTATTTT.

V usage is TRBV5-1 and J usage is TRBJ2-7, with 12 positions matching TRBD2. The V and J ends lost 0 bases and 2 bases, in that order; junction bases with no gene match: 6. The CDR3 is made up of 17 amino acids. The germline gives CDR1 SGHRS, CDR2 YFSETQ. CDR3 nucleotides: TGCGCCAGCAGCTTGGGGACGACTAGCGGGGGTGCCTACGAGCAGTACTTC. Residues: CASSLGTTSGGAYEQYF.

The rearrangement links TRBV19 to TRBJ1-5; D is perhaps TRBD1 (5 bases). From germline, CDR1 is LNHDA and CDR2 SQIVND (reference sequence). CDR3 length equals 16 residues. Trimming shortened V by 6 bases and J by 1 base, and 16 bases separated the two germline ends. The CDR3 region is CASRRGFPESNQPQHF. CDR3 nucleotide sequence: TGTGCCAGTAGGCGGGGGTTCCCTGAGAGCAATCAGCCCCAGCATTTT.

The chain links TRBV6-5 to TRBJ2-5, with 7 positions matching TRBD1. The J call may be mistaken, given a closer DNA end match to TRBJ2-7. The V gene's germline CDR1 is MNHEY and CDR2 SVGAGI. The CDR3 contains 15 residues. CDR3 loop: CASSTDRVGSYEQYF. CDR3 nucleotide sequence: TGTGCCAGCAGCACAGACAGGGTAGGGTCCTACGAGCAGTACTTC.

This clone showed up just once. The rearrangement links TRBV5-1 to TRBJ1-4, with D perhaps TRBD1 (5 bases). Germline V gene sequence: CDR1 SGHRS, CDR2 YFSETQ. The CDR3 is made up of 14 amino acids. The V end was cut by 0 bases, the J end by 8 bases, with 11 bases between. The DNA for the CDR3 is TGCGCCAGCAGCTTGGGGGGCACCCCCGAAAAACTGTTTTTT. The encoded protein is CASSLGGTPEKLFF.

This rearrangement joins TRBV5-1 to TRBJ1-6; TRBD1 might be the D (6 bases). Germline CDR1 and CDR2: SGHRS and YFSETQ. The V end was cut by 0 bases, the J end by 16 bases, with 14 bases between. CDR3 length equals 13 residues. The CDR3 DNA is TGCGCCAGCAGCTTGGCCATGCCAGGGGCTCTCCACTTT. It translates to CASSLAMPGALHF.